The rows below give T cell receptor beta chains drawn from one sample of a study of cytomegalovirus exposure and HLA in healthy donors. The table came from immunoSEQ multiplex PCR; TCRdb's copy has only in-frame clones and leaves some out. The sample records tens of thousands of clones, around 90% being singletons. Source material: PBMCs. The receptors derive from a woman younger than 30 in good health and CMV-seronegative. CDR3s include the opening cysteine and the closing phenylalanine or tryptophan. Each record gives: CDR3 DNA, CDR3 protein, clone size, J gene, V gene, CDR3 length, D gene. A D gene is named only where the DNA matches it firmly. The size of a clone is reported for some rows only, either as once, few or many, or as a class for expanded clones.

cdr3_nt: TGCGCCAGCAGCTCACCCGGGACAGGAGGTGAGCAGTACTTC
cdr3_aa: CASSSPGTGGEQYF
clone_size: NA
j_call: TRBJ2-7
v_call: TRBV5-1
cdr3_length: 14
d_call: TRBD1

cdr3_nt: TGTGCCAGCAGCGGACCTTACAGGGTGTCGCCCTACGAGCAGTACTTC
cdr3_aa: CASSGPYRVSPYEQYF
clone_size: NA
j_call: TRBJ2-7
v_call: TRBV9
cdr3_length: 16
d_call: NA

cdr3_nt: TGTGCCACCAGCAGAGGGATCGGGACAGGTTTTAGTAAGGGCTACACCTTC
cdr3_aa: CATSRGIGTGFSKGYTF
clone_size: NA
j_call: TRBJ1-2
v_call: TRBV15
cdr3_length: 17
d_call: TRBD1

cdr3_nt: TGCGCCAGCAGTGAAACAGGGCTTAATGGAGATACGCAGTATTTT
cdr3_aa: CASSETGLNGDTQYF
clone_size: NA
j_call: TRBJ2-3
v_call: TRBV10-1
cdr3_length: 15
d_call: NA

cdr3_nt: TGTGCCAGCAGCTCTTTGGAACTGTCCGGGACAACACAAGAGACCCAGTACTTC
cdr3_aa: CASSSLELSGTTQETQYF
clone_size: NA
j_call: TRBJ2-5
v_call: TRBV7-8
cdr3_length: 18
d_call: NA

cdr3_nt: TGTGCCACCGAGGGTCCAGGGGGCGGTGGGGCCAACGTCCTGACTTTC
cdr3_aa: CATEGPGGGGANVLTF
clone_size: NA
j_call: TRBJ2-6
v_call: TRBV10-3
cdr3_length: 16
d_call: TRBD1

cdr3_nt: TGTGCCTGCTCAGCGGGGGGTGGCAATGAGCAGTTCTTC
cdr3_aa: CACSAGGGNEQFF
clone_size: once
j_call: TRBJ2-1
v_call: TRBV2
cdr3_length: 13
d_call: TRBD2

cdr3_nt: TGTGCCAGTAGTACCTCGGGGGGCGGGGAGACCCAGTACTTC
cdr3_aa: CASSTSGGGETQYF
clone_size: NA
j_call: TRBJ2-5
v_call: TRBV19
cdr3_length: 14
d_call: NA

cdr3_nt: TGTGCCAGCAGCTTACAGGCCTACAATGAGCAGTTCTTC
cdr3_aa: CASSLQAYNEQFF
clone_size: NA
j_call: TRBJ2-1
v_call: TRBV5-6
cdr3_length: 13
d_call: NA

cdr3_nt: TGTGCTAGTGGTTTGGGACTAGCAGTAGCTCCAGATACGCAGTATTTT
cdr3_aa: CASGLGLAVAPDTQYF
clone_size: NA
j_call: TRBJ2-3
v_call: TRBV12-5
cdr3_length: 16
d_call: TRBD2

cdr3_nt: TGTGCCAGCAGCTGGAAGGACAGTGGGGTGATTCTGGACTTC
cdr3_aa: CASSWKDSGVILDF
clone_size: NA
j_call: TRBJ2-7
v_call: TRBV5-4
cdr3_length: 14
d_call: NA

cdr3_nt: TGTGCCAGCAGCCGTGGGGACAGGGGGCGCGATCAGCCCCAGCATTTT
cdr3_aa: CASSRGDRGRDQPQHF
clone_size: NA
j_call: TRBJ1-5
v_call: TRBV5-4
cdr3_length: 16
d_call: TRBD1

cdr3_nt: TGTGCCAGCAGTGATATGACCGCGGGACAGGGGGCGAGGGAGCAGTACTTC
cdr3_aa: CASSDMTAGQGAREQYF
clone_size: NA
j_call: TRBJ2-7
v_call: TRBV6-1
cdr3_length: 17
d_call: TRBD1

cdr3_nt: TGTGCCACCCCTCCCCAGGACAGGAAAGCGGTTTCCTACAATGAGCAGTTCTTC
cdr3_aa: CATPPQDRKAVSYNEQFF
clone_size: NA
j_call: TRBJ2-1
v_call: TRBV10-3
cdr3_length: 18
d_call: TRBD1

cdr3_nt: TGTGCTAGTGGTTTTCGGCAGGGAGGTAAGGTGACTGAAGCTTTCTTT
cdr3_aa: CASGFRQGGKVTEAFF
clone_size: NA
j_call: TRBJ1-1
v_call: TRBV12-5
cdr3_length: 16
d_call: NA

cdr3_nt: TGTGCCAGCAGTTACTCGGGACAGTCCGGCTATGGCTACACCTTC
cdr3_aa: CASSYSGQSGYGYTF
clone_size: NA
j_call: TRBJ1-2
v_call: TRBV6-6
cdr3_length: 15
d_call: TRBD1

cdr3_nt: TGTGCCAGCAGCCGCCCACTAGCGGAGATCACAGATACGCAGTATTTT
cdr3_aa: CASSRPLAEITDTQYF
clone_size: NA
j_call: TRBJ2-3
v_call: TRBV7-9
cdr3_length: 16
d_call: TRBD2